This TCR beta chain is from a study of patients with pleural tuberculosis. TCRdb fed the reads into MiXCR, producing one record per CDR3 protein. The profile shows around 54,000 distinct CDR3 sequences, less than 9.5% of them singletons. This clonotype showed up many times. This clonotype was obtained from a human donor with pleural tuberculosis.

The chain's CDR3 is CASSEIWTYEQYF. CDR3 sequence (DNA): TGTGCCAGCAGTGAAATCTGGACCTACGAGCAGTACTTC. This chain uses TRBV6-1 with TRBJ2-7; the D is unclear. The V gene lost 2 bases and the J gene lost 2 bases, with 7 bases spanning the gap. Germline V CDR1 and CDR2: MNHNS, SASEGT. There are 13 residues in the CDR3.